The T cell receptor beta chain described here comes from a study of molecular identifiers for immune sequencing clone quantification. The ends were cut back, 10 bases at V and 0 bases at J, with 11 bases in the middle. Germline assignment: CDR1 MNHNS and CDR2 SASEGT. The CDR3 has 13 residues. TCRdb redid the calling of the PCR reads with MiXCR, one entry per CDR3 protein. Of under 800,000 distinct CDR3 sequences detected, about 25% appear once; the ten largest clones hold roughly 0.83%. About this clonotype: A much larger clone sits a single nucleotide away, making a read error possible.

The clonotype comes from a human donor in good health. Some libraries in this study had Jurkat cell RNA spiked in. Specimen: naive CD8+ T cells from blood, with Jurkat cell RNA spiked in. Described subset: FACS-sorted CD8+CD4-CCR7+CD45RA+ naive T cells. V and J are TRBV6-1 and TRBJ2-3; no reliable D call. This CDR3 is CATYLLSTDTQYF. CDR3 bases: TGTGCCACGTACCTACTTAGCACAGATACGCAGTATTTT.